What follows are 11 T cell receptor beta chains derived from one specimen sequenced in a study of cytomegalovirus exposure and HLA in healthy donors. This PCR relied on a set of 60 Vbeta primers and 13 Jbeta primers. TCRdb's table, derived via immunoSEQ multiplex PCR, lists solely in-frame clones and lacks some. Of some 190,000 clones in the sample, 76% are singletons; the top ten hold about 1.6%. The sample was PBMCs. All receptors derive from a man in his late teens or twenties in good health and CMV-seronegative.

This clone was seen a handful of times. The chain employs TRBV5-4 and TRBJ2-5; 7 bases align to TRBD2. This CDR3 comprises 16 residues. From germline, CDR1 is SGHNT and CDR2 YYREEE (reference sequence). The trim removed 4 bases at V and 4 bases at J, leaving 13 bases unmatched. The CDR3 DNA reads TGTGCCAGCAGCCTTCCCGGTGGGGGGGATGGAGAGACCCAGTACTTC. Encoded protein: CASSLPGGGDGETQYF.

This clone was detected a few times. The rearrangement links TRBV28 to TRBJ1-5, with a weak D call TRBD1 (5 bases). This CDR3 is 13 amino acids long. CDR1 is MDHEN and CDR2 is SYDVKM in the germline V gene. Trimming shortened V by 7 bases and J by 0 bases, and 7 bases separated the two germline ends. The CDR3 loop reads CASKGSSNQPQHF. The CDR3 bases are TGTGCCAGCAAGGGGTCTAGCAATCAGCCCCAGCATTTT.

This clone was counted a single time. In DNA form, the CDR3 reads TGTGCCAGCAGTCCTCAGACAGAGCCTGGCTACACCTTC. As protein: CASSPQTEPGYTF. The V gene is TRBV27, the J gene TRBJ1-2, with D possibly being TRBD1 (5 bases). The germline V and J ends were trimmed by 5 bases and 7 bases, with 14 bases remaining between them. This CDR3 region has 13 residues. Germline loops: CDR1 MNHEY, CDR2 SMNVEV (reference sequence).

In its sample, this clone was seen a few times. The CDR3 sequence is CASSTLLAGVLEQYF. CDR3 sequence (DNA): TGTGCCAGCAGTACCTTACTAGCGGGGGTTCTCGAGCAGTACTTC. The V call is TRBV6-6, the J call TRBJ2-7; the match to TRBD2 covers 11 bases. The CDR3 consists of 15 residues. The germline CDR1 and CDR2 sequences are MNHNY and SVGAGI (reference sequence). Trimming cost V 5 bases and J 6 bases; bases outside gene matches: 9.

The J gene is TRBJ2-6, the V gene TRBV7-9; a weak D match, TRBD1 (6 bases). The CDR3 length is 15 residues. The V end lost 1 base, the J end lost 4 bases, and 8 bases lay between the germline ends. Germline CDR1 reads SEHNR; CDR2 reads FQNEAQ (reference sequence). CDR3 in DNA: TGTGCCAGCAGCTTAGGGGGGCACGGGGCCAACGTCCTGACTTTC. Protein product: CASSLGGHGANVLTF.

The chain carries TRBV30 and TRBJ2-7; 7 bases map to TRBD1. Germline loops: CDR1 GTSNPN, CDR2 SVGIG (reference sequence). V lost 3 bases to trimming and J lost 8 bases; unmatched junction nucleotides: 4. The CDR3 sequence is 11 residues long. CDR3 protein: CAWRDRTQQYF. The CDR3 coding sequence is TGTGCCTGGAGGGACAGGACACAGCAGTACTTC.

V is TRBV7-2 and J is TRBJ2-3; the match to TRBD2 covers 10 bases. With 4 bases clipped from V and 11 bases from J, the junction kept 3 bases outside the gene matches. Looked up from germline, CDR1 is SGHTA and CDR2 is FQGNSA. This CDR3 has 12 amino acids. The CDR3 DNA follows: TGTGCCAGCAGCTCACTAGCGGGGAAGCAGTATTTT. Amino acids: CASSSLAGKQYF.

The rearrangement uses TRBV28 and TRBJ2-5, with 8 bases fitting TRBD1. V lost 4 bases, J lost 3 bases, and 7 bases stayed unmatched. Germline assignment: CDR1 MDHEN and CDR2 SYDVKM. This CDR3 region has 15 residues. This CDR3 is CASSSRQGTKETQYF. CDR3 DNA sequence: TGTGCCAGCAGTTCCAGACAGGGGACGAAAGAGACCCAGTACTTC. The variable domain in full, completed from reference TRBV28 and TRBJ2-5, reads DVKVTQSSRYLVKRTGEKVFLECVQDMDHENMFWYRQDPGLGLRLIYFSYDVKMKEKGDIPEGYSVSREKKERFSLILESASTNQTSMYLCASSSRQGTKETQYFGPGTRLLVL.

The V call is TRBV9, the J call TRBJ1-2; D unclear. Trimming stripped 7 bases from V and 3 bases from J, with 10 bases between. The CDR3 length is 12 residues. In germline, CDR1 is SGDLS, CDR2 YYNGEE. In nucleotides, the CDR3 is TGTGCCAGCTATAGCTTTTACTATGGCTACACCTTC. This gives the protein CASYSFYYGYTF.

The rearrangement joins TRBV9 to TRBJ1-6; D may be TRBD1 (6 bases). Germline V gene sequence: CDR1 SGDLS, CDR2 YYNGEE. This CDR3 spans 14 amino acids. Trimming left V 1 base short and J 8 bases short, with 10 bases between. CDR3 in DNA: TGTGCCAGCAGCGTAAGACAGGAAGATTCACCCCTCCACTTT. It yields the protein CASSVRQEDSPLHF.

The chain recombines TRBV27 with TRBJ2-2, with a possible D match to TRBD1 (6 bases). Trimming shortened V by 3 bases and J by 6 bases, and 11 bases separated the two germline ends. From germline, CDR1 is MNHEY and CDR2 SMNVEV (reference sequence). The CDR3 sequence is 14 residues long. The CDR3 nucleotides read TGTGCCAGCAGTTTGGGCAGGGGCGCCGGGGAGCTGTTTTTT. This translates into CASSLGRGAGELFF.